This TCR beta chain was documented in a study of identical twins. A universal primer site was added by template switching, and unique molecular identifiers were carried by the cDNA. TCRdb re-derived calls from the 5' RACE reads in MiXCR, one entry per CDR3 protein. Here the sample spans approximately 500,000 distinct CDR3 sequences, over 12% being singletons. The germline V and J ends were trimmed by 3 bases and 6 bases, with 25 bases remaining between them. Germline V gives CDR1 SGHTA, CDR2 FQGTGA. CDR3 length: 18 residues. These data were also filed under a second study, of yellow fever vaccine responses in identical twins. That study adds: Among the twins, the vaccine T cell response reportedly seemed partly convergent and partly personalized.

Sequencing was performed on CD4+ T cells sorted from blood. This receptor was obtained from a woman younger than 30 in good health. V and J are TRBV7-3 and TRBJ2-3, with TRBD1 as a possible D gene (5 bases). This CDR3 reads CASSLGRVGVQKLDTQYF. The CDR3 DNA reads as TGTGCCAGCAGCTTGGGCAGGGTAGGGGTCCAGAAGTTGGATACGCAGTATTTT.